The 22 T cell receptor beta chains in this list originate from one sample, sequenced in a study of early T cells in non-severe SARS-CoV-2 infection. TCRdb reprocessed the 5' RACE reads via MiXCR and lists one record per CDR3 protein. The sample shows around 80,000 distinct CDR3 sequences, 13% of them seen only once. Sequencing was carried out using whole blood. The receptors derive from an adult who was a healthcare worker with PCR-confirmed SARS-CoV-2 infection or an uninfected control (not recorded which).

The V gene is TRBV18, the J gene TRBJ2-5, with D tentatively TRBD2 (6 bases). V shed 1 base and J shed 4 bases, with 16 bases lying between them. Germline V CDR1 and CDR2: KGHSH, LQKENI. The CDR3 is made up of 16 amino acids. CDR3 protein: CASSPHAPGTGETQYF. DNA for the CDR3: TGTGCCAGCTCACCACACGCCCCCGGGACTGGAGAGACCCAGTACTTC.

This clonotype was seen ten or more times. The CDR3 bases are TGTGCCACCAGCAGTACCGGGACTAGCAGGCTTAGCACAGATACGCAGTATTTT. Translating gives CATSSTGTSRLSTDTQYF. V usage is TRBV15 and J usage is TRBJ2-3, with 9 bases fitting TRBD2. The CDR3 loop spans 18 amino acids. Germline V gives CDR1 LNHNV, CDR2 YYDKDF (reference sequence). The junction had 10 bases not matched to a gene; V was cut back by 3 bases and J by 0 bases.

This clonotype was detected many times. The gene calls are TRBV29-1 and TRBJ1-1; no firm D call. CDR1 SQVTM and CDR2 ANQGSEA come from the germline V gene. CDR3 length: 9 residues. The V end lost 4 bases, the J end lost 4 bases, and 1 base lay between the germline ends. CDR3 sequence (DNA): TGCAGCGTTGGCACTGAAGCTTTCTTT. Protein: CSVGTEAFF.

There are many counts of this clonotype. The rearrangement joins TRBV25-1 to TRBJ1-2, with 8 positions matching TRBD1. This CDR3 comprises 14 residues. With 4 bases clipped from V and 2 bases from J, the junction kept 3 bases outside the gene matches. Germline V lookup: CDR1 MGHDK, CDR2 SYGVNS. CDR3 nucleotide sequence: TGTGCCAGCAGTGGGACAGGGCCCAACTATGGCTACACCTTC. It encodes CASSGTGPNYGYTF.

This clonotype was seen a few times. The chain employs TRBV24-1 and TRBJ2-1; D may be TRBD1 (5 bases). The CDR3 runs 13 residues. The V gene lost 4 bases and the J gene lost 8 bases, with 11 bases spanning the gap. The germline gives CDR1 KGHDR, CDR2 SFDVKD. In DNA form, the CDR3 reads TGTGCCACCAGTGACTCGTCAGGGTATGAGCAGTTCTTC. As protein: CATSDSSGYEQFF.

The chain recombines TRBV18 with TRBJ1-2; TRBD1 matches 7 bases. The CDR3 loop spans 17 amino acids. Trimming took 3 bases from V and 6 from J; bases not matched to a gene: 16. Looked up from germline, CDR1 is KGHSH and CDR2 is LQKENI. DNA for the CDR3: TGTGCCAGCTCACCGGCCTCTAGGACAGGCAAACTAGATGGCTACACCTTC. This encodes CASSPASRTGKLDGYTF.

This clonotype was recorded many times. The chain combines TRBV5-4 with TRBJ1-2; no reliable D call. CDR3 length equals 12 residues. Germline V gene lookup returns CDR1 SGHNT and CDR2 YYREEE (reference sequence). Trimming shortened V by 0 bases and J by 8 bases, and 8 bases separated the two germline ends. The CDR3 is CASSLVQKGYTF. The CDR3, as DNA: TGTGCCAGCAGCTTGGTACAGAAAGGCTACACCTTC.

This clonotype was recorded at least ten times. The chain couples TRBV5-4 to TRBJ2-1; D might be TRBD2 (5 bases). Trimming removed 0 bases from V and 0 bases from J, with 13 bases in between. The CDR3 is 17 amino acids. The V gene's germline CDR1 is SGHNT and CDR2 YYREEE (reference sequence). The CDR3 region has the DNA TGTGCCAGCAGCTTGGCTTCAGGACTCACCTCCTACAATGAGCAGTTCTTC. Its translation: CASSLASGLTSYNEQFF. Full variable domain (remainder filled in from reference TRBV5-4 and TRBJ2-1): ETGVTQSPTHLIKTRGQQVTLRCSSQSGHNTVSWYQQALGQGPQFIFQYYREEENGRGNFPPRFSGLQFPNYSSELNVNALELDDSALYLCASSLASGLTSYNEQFFGPGTRLTVL.

This clonotype was observed many times. The chain recombines TRBV20-1 with TRBJ2-7; D might be TRBD2 (6 bases). The CDR3 consists of 13 residues. Trimming removed 3 bases at V and 1 base at J, with 10 bases between. CDR1 and CDR2 (germline): DFQATT, SNEGSKA (reference sequence). CDR3 coding DNA: TGCAGTGCTAGTAGGGACTGGTCCTACGAGCAGTACTTC. It codes for CSASRDWSYEQYF.

This clonotype was detected a few times. CDR3 sequence reads: CASSLSLDPNTEAFF. CDR3 DNA: TGTGCCAGCAGTTTATCTCTGGATCCGAACACTGAAGCTTTCTTT. The chain is built from TRBV27 and TRBJ1-1; no firm D call. Germline V gene sequence: CDR1 MNHEY, CDR2 SMNVEV (reference sequence). V was trimmed by 0 bases and J by 1 base, leaving 9 bases between them. The CDR3 contains 15 residues.

This chain connects TRBV5-1 to TRBJ1-1; 7 bases match TRBD1. The CDR3 spans 16 residues. V shed 3 bases and J 0 bases; nucleotides not matched to a gene: 8. The germline V gene encodes CDR1 SGHRS and CDR2 YFSETQ. CDR3 sequence: CASSSEPTGMNTEAFF. The CDR3 bases are TGCGCCAGCAGCTCCGAGCCGACAGGGATGAACACTGAAGCTTTCTTT.

The chain employs TRBV2 and TRBJ2-3; unclear D gene. Between the trimmed V and J ends, which lost 3 bases and 8 bases, there was a span of 12 bases. The germline V gene has CDR1 SNHLY and CDR2 FYNNEI. The CDR3 consists of 13 residues. The CDR3 bases are TGTGCCAGCAGTGATTTGGCTAGGGCTACGCAGTATTTT. Encoded protein: CASSDLARATQYF. Full variable domain (outside the CDR3, taken from reference TRBV2 and TRBJ2-3): EPEVTQTPSHQVTQMGQEVILRCVPISNHLYFYWYRQILGQKVEFLVSFYNNEISEKSEIFDDQFSVERPDGSNFTLKIRSTKLEDSAMYFCASSDLARATQYFGPGTRLTVL.

This clonotype was seen a few times. The chain is built from TRBV3-1 and TRBJ1-4; TRBD1 agrees at 8 bases. Germline CDR1 is LGHDT and CDR2 is YNNKEL (reference sequence). The length of the CDR3 is 14 residues. J gave up 4 bases and V 4 bases, and 2 bases lay outside the gene matches. The CDR3 loop is CASSPQGDNEKLFF. As DNA, the CDR3 is TGTGCCAGCAGCCCACAGGGGGATAATGAAAAACTGTTTTTT.

This clonotype was seen ten or more times. The chain couples TRBV7-2 to TRBJ1-2, with D unresolved. V lost 5 bases, J lost 7 bases, and 17 bases lay in between. Germline assignment: CDR1 SGHTA and CDR2 FQGNSA. The CDR3 extends over 14 amino acids. CDR3 nucleotides: TGTGCCAGCAGCCTGGGCCAAGGACCTACTGGCTACACCTTC. Its translation is CASSLGQGPTGYTF.

This clonotype has a handful of counts. The V call is TRBV6-5, the J call TRBJ1-3; D is uncertain. The CDR3 has 13 amino acids. Looked up from germline, CDR1 is MNHEY and CDR2 is SVGAGI. The V gene lost 5 bases and the J gene lost 0 bases, with 5 bases spanning the gap. The CDR3 spells CASSAASGNTIYF. The CDR3 DNA follows: TGTGCCAGCAGTGCAGCCTCTGGAAACACCATATATTTT.

The table lists this clonotype with a few counts. The chain employs TRBV5-6 and TRBJ2-7, with 7 bases fitting TRBD1. V was clipped by 2 bases and J by 2 bases; unmatched bases: 4. There are 14 residues in the CDR3. Germline V lookup: CDR1 SGHDT, CDR2 YYEEEE. For the CDR3, the DNA is TGTGCCAGCAGCTTCGGACAGGATACCTACGAGCAGTACTTC. Its translation: CASSFGQDTYEQYF. The full variable domain, rest sourced from reference TRBV5-6 and TRBJ2-7, is DAGVTQSPTHLIKTRGQQVTLRCSPKSGHDTVSWYQQALGQGPQFIFQYYEEEERQRGNFPDRFSGHQFPNYSSELNVNALLLGDSALYLCASSFGQDTYEQYFGPGTRLTVT.

As to this clonotype: No DNA is shown, since the ends of the CDR3 on it are uncertain; the CDR3 is the one TCRdb lists. The chain carries TRBV20-1 and TRBJ2-2; the table's D call, TRBD1, has no DNA check behind it. The length of the CDR3 is 14 amino acids, counting both ends. Germline loops: CDR1 DFQATT, CDR2 SNEGSKA (reference sequence). CDR3 residues: CSAPPGISPGSCFF.

This clonotype was picked up many times. The chain joins TRBV24-1 to TRBJ2-1; D not certain. This CDR3 is 14 amino acids long. CDR1 and CDR2 (germline): KGHDR, SFDVKD. Trimming took 5 bases from V and 10 from J, leaving 17 bases between them. CDR3 nucleotides: TGTGCCACCAGTGGGGCGCCCCCCCGCAGGGAGCAGTTCTTC. It specifies CATSGAPPRREQFF.

This clonotype was counted a few times. The J gene is TRBJ1-5, the V gene TRBV2; D ambiguous. The CDR3 runs to 11 residues. CDR1 and CDR2 (germline): SNHLY, FYNNEI. Trimming took off 8 bases at V and 5 bases at J, with 7 bases between the two ends. CDR3 bases: TGTGCCAGCCGGGCCGATCAGCCCCAGCATTTT. This codes for CASRADQPQHF.

This clonotype was detected only a few times. This chain links TRBV5-1 with TRBJ2-5; no clear D. The CDR3 is 14 amino acids. V lost 0 bases, J lost 1 base, and 7 bases lay in between. In germline, CDR1 is SGHRS, CDR2 YFSETQ. CDR3 protein: CASSLVGFQETQYF. CDR3 coding DNA: TGCGCCAGCAGCTTGGTGGGGTTCCAAGAGACCCAGTACTTC. Using reference TRBV5-1 and TRBJ2-5 for the parts outside the CDR3, the full variable domain is KAGVTQTPRYLIKTRGQQVTLSCSPISGHRSVSWYQQTPGQGLQFLFEYFSETQRNKGNFPGRFSGRQFSNSRSEMNVSTLELGDSALYLCASSLVGFQETQYFGPGTRLLVL.

This rearrangement joins TRBV5-1 to TRBJ1-2; D possibly corresponds to TRBD1 (6 bases). This CDR3 has 15 residues. The germline V gene encodes CDR1 SGHRS and CDR2 YFSETQ. Trimming cost V 3 bases and J 0 bases, with 12 bases left between them. CDR3 loop: CASSYGDTTNYGYTF. CDR3 DNA sequence: TGCGCCAGCAGCTACGGGGACACTACTAACTATGGCTACACCTTC.

There are a few counts of this clonotype. One junction end does not reproduce the germline sequence, and a read error may be involved. The genes are TRBV18 and TRBJ2-6; possibly TRBD1 for D (5 bases). The CDR3 is made up of 13 amino acids. The germline V gene encodes CDR1 KGHSH and CDR2 LQKENI. Here the CDR3 DNA reads TGTGCCAGCTCAGCCTCTGGGGCCAACGTCCTGATTTTC. Protein product: CASSASGANVLIF.